The 13 T cell receptor beta chains below come from one sample, sequenced in a study of blood T cell repertoires in COVID-19. The table came from immunoSEQ multiplex PCR; TCRdb's copy has only in-frame clones and leaves some out. The table lists roughly 200,000 clones, 88% of them singletons. Sequencing was done on a sample of peripheral blood. The receptors stem from a man in his forties with active or convalescent COVID-19.

This clone was seen just once. The chain combines TRBV21-1 with TRBJ1-5; TRBD1, the table's D call, was not compared with the DNA. TRBV21-1 is termed a pseudogene. The CDR3 is 14 residues long. The chain's CDR3 is CASTPDRGNQPQHF. For the CDR3, the DNA is TGTGCCAGCACCCCTGACAGGGGCAATCAGCCCCAGCATTTT.

This chain uses TRBV5-1 with TRBJ2-1, with TRBD2 identical over 12 bases. This CDR3 comprises 15 residues. Germline CDR1 is SGHRS and CDR2 is YFSETQ. The trim removed 1 base at V and 8 bases at J, leaving 4 bases unmatched. DNA for the CDR3: TGCGCCAGCAGCTTGTCTAGCGGGAGGGCGCATGAGCAGTTCTTC. Its protein is CASSLSSGRAHEQFF.

J is TRBJ2-1 and V is TRBV29-1; TRBD2 matches at 13 bases. This CDR3 is built from 15 residues. Germline V gives CDR1 SQVTM, CDR2 ANQGSEA. Trimming cost V 5 bases and J 3 bases; bases outside gene matches: 4. CDR3 region: CSVSRTSGSYNEQFF. In nucleotides, the CDR3 is TGCAGCGTTTCCAGGACTAGCGGGAGCTACAATGAGCAGTTCTTC.

The chain combines TRBV5-1 with TRBJ2-5, with D possibly being TRBD1 (6 bases). The CDR3 has 12 residues. The germline CDR1 and CDR2 sequences are SGHRS and YFSETQ. Trimming stripped 6 bases from V and 4 bases from J, with 10 bases between. CDR3: CASTLGGETQYF. The DNA of the CDR3 is TGCGCCAGCACCCTAGGGGGAGAGACCCAGTACTTC.

The chain is built from TRBV7-2 and TRBJ1-1; a possible D gene is TRBD1 (6 bases). There are 16 residues in the CDR3. Germline CDR1 reads SGHTA; CDR2 reads FQGNSA. The V end was cut by 5 bases, the J end by 4 bases, with 20 bases between. Written as DNA, the CDR3 is TGTGCCAGCAGCCAAGAGAAGACAGGCGTGGGCACTGAAGCTTTCTTT. Residues: CASSQEKTGVGTEAFF.

J is TRBJ1-1 and V is TRBV4-1; 7 positions agree with TRBD1. The V segment lost 7 bases and the J segment 5 bases; nucleotides outside the gene matches: 10. CDR1 is MGHRA, CDR2 YSYEKL, per germline. The CDR3 runs to 14 residues. The CDR3 sequence: CASTVIGGWTEAFF. As DNA, the CDR3 is TGCGCCAGCACGGTGATAGGGGGCTGGACTGAAGCTTTCTTT.

The chain couples TRBV24-1 to TRBJ1-2; possibly TRBD1 for D (6 bases). The germline gives CDR1 KGHDR, CDR2 SFDVKD. The CDR3 is made up of 13 amino acids. The germline V and J ends were trimmed by 4 bases and 5 bases, with 10 bases remaining between them. CDR3 amino acids: CATSEGQGYGYTF. In nucleotides, the CDR3 is TGTGCCACCAGTGAGGGGCAGGGGTATGGCTACACCTTC.

In nucleotides, the CDR3 is TGCGCCAGCAGCGCTGGGGGGACAGGGGACGGGGAGCAGTACTTC. As protein: CASSAGGTGDGEQYF. V is TRBV5-1 and J is TRBJ2-7; TRBD1 aligns across 10 bases. Germline assignment: CDR1 SGHRS and CDR2 YFSETQ. V shed 4 bases, J shed 7 bases, and the junction held 11 bases outside the gene matches. This CDR3 region has 15 residues.

About this clone: This specimen includes other DNA sequences encoding the same CDR3. This chain uses TRBV25-1 with TRBJ2-7, with a weak D call TRBD1 (5 bases). The CDR3 spans 12 residues. The germline V and J ends were trimmed by 6 bases and 3 bases, with 9 bases remaining between them. Germline V CDR1 and CDR2: MGHDK, SYGVNS. CDR3 DNA sequence: TGTGCCAGCAGGGACATCTACTACGAGCAGTACTTC. Amino acids: CASRDIYYEQYF.

The chain is built from TRBV28 and TRBJ1-1, with a tentative D call TRBD1 (6 bases). CDR1 is MDHEN, CDR2 SYDVKM, per germline. The CDR3 spans 13 residues. V lost 5 bases, J lost 5 bases, and 12 bases lay in between. The CDR3 reads CASSTGYETEAFF. CDR3 in DNA: TGTGCCAGCAGTACAGGGTATGAGACTGAAGCTTTCTTT. The variable domain in full, completed from reference TRBV28 and TRBJ1-1, reads DVKVTQSSRYLVKRTGEKVFLECVQDMDHENMFWYRQDPGLGLRLIYFSYDVKMKEKGDIPEGYSVSREKKERFSLILESASTNQTSMYLCASSTGYETEAFFGQGTRLTVV.

The chain joins TRBV28 to TRBJ1-4; D is unresolved. CDR1 is MDHEN and CDR2 is SYDVKM in the germline V gene. Between the trimmed V and J ends, which lost 10 bases and 5 bases, there was a span of 11 bases. The CDR3 contains 12 residues. In DNA, the CDR3 is TGTGCCACTCGGGAGACGAATGAAAAACTGTTTTTT. This translates into CATRETNEKLFF. Based on the CDR3 plus reference TRBV28 and TRBJ1-4, the full variable domain is DVKVTQSSRYLVKRTGEKVFLECVQDMDHENMFWYRQDPGLGLRLIYFSYDVKMKEKGDIPEGYSVSREKKERFSLILESASTNQTSMYLCATRETNEKLFFGSGTQLSVL.

The rearrangement uses TRBV5-1 and TRBJ2-5, with TRBD1 matching over 7 bases. The CDR3 is 13 amino acids. CDR1 and CDR2 (germline): SGHRS, YFSETQ. Losses at the gene ends were 4 bases for V and 2 bases for J; bases not matched to a gene: 2. CDR3 in amino acids: CASSRDSQETQYF. CDR3 bases: TGCGCCAGCAGCAGGGACAGTCAAGAGACCCAGTACTTC.

The J gene is TRBJ1-3, the V gene TRBV6-6; D unresolved. The ends were cut back, 0 bases at V and 0 bases at J, with 9 bases in the middle. This CDR3 spans 16 amino acids. Germline V lookup: CDR1 MNHNY, CDR2 SVGAGI (reference sequence). DNA for the CDR3: TGTGCCAGCAGTTACTCCCCCCGGTACTCTGGAAACACCATATATTTT. Encoded protein: CASSYSPRYSGNTIYF.